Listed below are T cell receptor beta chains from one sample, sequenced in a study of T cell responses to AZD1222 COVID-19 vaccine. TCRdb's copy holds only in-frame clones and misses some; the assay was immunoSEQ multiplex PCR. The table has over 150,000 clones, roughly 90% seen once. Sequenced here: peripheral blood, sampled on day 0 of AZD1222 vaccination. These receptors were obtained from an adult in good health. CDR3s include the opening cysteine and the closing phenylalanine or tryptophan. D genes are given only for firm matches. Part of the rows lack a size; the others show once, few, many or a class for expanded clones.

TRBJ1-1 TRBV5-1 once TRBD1 TGCGCCAGCAGCTCGGGACAGGGGGACACTGAAGCTTTCTTT CASSSGQGDTEAFF
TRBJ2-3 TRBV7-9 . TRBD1 TGTGCCAGCAGCCCCCGGACAGGGGCTTCAGATACGCAGTATTTT CASSPRTGASDTQYF
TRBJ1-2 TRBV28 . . TGTGCCAGCCAAAATTCGCGGCGGGGGACGCACTATGGCTACACCTTC CASQNSRRGTHYGYTF
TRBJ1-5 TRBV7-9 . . TGTGCCAGCATTACGGGGCAAGGTGAGAATCAGCCCCAGCATTTT CASITGQGENQPQHF
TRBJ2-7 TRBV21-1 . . TGTGCCAGCAGCAAAGAGCGGCAGTTCCTCTACGAGCAGTACTTC CASSKERQFLYEQYF
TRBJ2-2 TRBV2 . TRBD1 TGTGCCAGCAGCGACAGGGCTTTGGCCACCGGGGAGCTGTTTTTT CASSDRALATGELFF
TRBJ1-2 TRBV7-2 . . TGTGCCAGCAGCTTAGCGCTGGGGGGGTCGGACTATGGCTACACCTTC CASSLALGGSDYGYTF
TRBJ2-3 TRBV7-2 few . TGTGCCAGCAGCTTGGGGACCCCTAGTACAGATACGCAGTATTTT CASSLGTPSTDTQYF
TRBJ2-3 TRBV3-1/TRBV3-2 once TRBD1 TGTGCCAGCAGCACGCCCGGGACAGGGGTGTCAGATACGCAGTATTTT CASSTPGTGVSDTQYF
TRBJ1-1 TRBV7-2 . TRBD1 TGTGCCAGCAGCCCCGGGACAGGGATGAGCTTTCAGGGAGCTTTCTTT CASSPGTGMSFQGAFF
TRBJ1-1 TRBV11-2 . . TGTGCCAGCACCGAGAGGGGGGGGAACACTGAAGCTTTCTTT CASTERGGNTEAFF
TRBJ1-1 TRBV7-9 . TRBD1 TGTGCCAGCAGCACAGGGGCGCAAGAAGCTTTCTTT CASSTGAQEAFF
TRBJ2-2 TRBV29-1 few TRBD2 TGCAGCGTTTTTGGTAGCGGGAGCACCGGGGAGCTGTTTTTT CSVFGSGSTGELFF
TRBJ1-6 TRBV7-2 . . TGTGCCAGCAGCTTAGGGACAATGATCGAACCCCTCCACTTT CASSLGTMIEPLHF
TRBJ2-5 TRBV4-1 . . TGCGCCAGCAGCCAAGAAGGACAAACCCAGTACTTC CASSQEGQTQYF
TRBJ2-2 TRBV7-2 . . TGTGCCAGCAGCTTAGGTCCAGGGATGAACACCGGGGAGCTGTTTTTT CASSLGPGMNTGELFF
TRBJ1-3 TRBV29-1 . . TGCAGCGCCCTGACCGGAAACTCTGGAAACACCATATATTTT CSALTGNSGNTIYF
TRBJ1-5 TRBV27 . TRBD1 TGTGCCAGCACCCAAGGGGGCGTAGGTCAGCCCCAGCATTTT CASTQGGVGQPQHF
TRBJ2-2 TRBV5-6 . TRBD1 TGTGCCAGCAGTAGGACAGGGGCCGGGGAGCTGTTTTTT CASSRTGAGELFF
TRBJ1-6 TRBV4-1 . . TGCGCCAGCAGCCAACAGGATGATTCACCCCTCCACTTT CASSQQDDSPLHF
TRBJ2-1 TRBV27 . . TGTGCCAGCAGTTTCCCGGGACGGCAACCGGATGAGCAGTTCTTC CASSFPGRQPDEQFF
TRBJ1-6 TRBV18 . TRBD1 TGTGCCAGCGCCGCACAGGGGGATAATTCACCCCTCCACTTT CASAAQGDNSPLHF
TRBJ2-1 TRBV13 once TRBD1 TGTGCCAGCAGGCGCCCCTACAGGGGGCGAAGAGACAATGAGCAGTTCTTC CASRRPYRGRRDNEQFF
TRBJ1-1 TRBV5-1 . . TGCGCCAGCAGCTTGGGACCGAATGAAGCTTTCTTT CASSLGPNEAFF
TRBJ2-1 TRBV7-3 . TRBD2 TGTGCCAGCAGCCGAGCGGGGGGGCAAGGCAATGAGCAGTTCTTC CASSRAGGQGNEQFF
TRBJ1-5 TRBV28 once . TGTGCCAGCAGTTTTGGGGACACATATAGCAATCAGCCCCAGCATTTT CASSFGDTYSNQPQHF
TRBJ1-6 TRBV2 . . TGTGCCAGCAGCACCCCCCCAGGTTCACCCCTCCACTTT CASSTPPGSPLHF
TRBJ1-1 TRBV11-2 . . TGTGCCAGCAGCTTAGACAGGCGGGACACTGAAGCTTTCTTT CASSLDRRDTEAFF
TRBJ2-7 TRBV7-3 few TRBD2 TGTGCCAGCAGCCAAAAACCCGGGGTAGCGGGACGGAGGAACGAGCAGTACTTC CASSQKPGVAGRRNEQYF
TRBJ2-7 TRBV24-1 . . TGTGCCACCAGTGATCTGGCAGTTCAGTGCGAGCAGTACTTC CATSDLAVQCEQYF
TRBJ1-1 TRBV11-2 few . TGTGCCAGCAGCGCCGGACAGATCCTGAACACTGAAGCTTTCTTT CASSAGQILNTEAFF
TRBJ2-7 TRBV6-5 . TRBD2 TGTGCCAGCAGTTCTGGGACTAGTTCCGAGCAGTACTTC CASSSGTSSEQYF
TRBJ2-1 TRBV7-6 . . TGTGCCAGCAGCTTAGGAGTGGGTTCCTACAATGAGCAGTTCTTC CASSLGVGSYNEQFF
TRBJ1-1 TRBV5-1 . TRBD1 TGCGCCAGCAGCTTGGATGGACAGGGGAAAAACACTGAAGCTTTCTTT CASSLDGQGKNTEAFF
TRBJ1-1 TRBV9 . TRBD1 TGTGCCAGCAGCGTTGGACAGGTGAACACTGAAGCTTTCTTT CASSVGQVNTEAFF
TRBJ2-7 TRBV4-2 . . TGTGCCAGCAGCCAAGAAATAAGGAGCGAGCAGTACTTC CASSQEIRSEQYF
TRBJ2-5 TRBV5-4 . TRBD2 TGTGCCAGCAGCTTGCCGGGACTAGCGGGAGTAGAGACCCAGTACTTC CASSLPGLAGVETQYF
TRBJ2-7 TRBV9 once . TGTGCCAGCAGCGCCGGCTGGGGGACCATCATCTACGAGCAGTACTTC CASSAGWGTIIYEQYF
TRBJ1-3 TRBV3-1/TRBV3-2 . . TGTGCCAGCAGCCAGGAAGGTGGATCTGGAAACACCATATATTTT CASSQEGGSGNTIYF
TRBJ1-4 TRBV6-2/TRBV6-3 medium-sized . TGTGCCAGCAGTTACTCGTCAGATGGGTATGAAAAACTGTTTTTT CASSYSSDGYEKLFF
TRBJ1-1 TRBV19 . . TGTGCCAGTAGGGACTCAGCGAACACTGAAGCTTTCTTT CASRDSANTEAFF
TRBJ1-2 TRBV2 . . TGTGCCAGCACCCCGGGGAGGGGGGCCTATGGCTACACCTTC CASTPGRGAYGYTF
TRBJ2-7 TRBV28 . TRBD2 TGTGCCAGCACTTCCGGGACTAGCGGATACGAGCAGTACTTC CASTSGTSGYEQYF
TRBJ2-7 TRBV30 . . TGTGCCTGGAGTAATAGCCAGGACGGAAAATACGAGCAGTACTTC CAWSNSQDGKYEQYF
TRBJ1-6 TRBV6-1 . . TGTGCCAGCAGTGAAGCGCTTGGGTCACCCCTCCACTTT CASSEALGSPLHF
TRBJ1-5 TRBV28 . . TGTGCCAGCAGTTCGGACAAGGCCCAGCATTTT CASSSDKAQHF
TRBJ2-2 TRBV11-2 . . TGTGCCAGCAGCTTACCAAGGAACACCGGGGAGCTGTTTTTT CASSLPRNTGELFF
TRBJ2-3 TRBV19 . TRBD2 TGTGCCAGTAGTCCCTGGGCGGCGGGAGGATGGGAAGATACGCAGTATTTT CASSPWAAGGWEDTQYF
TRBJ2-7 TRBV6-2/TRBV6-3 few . TGTGCCAGCAGCCAAATGGGGGAGCCCTACGAGCAGTACTTC CASSQMGEPYEQYF
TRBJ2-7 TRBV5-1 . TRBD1 TGCGCCAGCAGCTTAGGGACAGGGAGGTACGAGCAGTACTTC CASSLGTGRYEQYF
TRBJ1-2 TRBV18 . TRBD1 TGTGCCAGCTCACACCCAGGGACAGGGGACTATGGCTACACCTTC CASSHPGTGDYGYTF
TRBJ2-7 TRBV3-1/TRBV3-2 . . TGTGCCAGCAGCCAAGATGGGATTACAGGGTACGAGCAGTACTTC CASSQDGITGYEQYF